This is a list of T cell receptor beta chains from one sample in a study of shared clonotypes between healthy human individuals. Clones were read by immunoSEQ multiplex PCR, and TCRdb kept only the in-frame ones, dropping some. The table includes approximately 980,000 clones, 70% to 85% detected once. What was sequenced was memory CD4+ T cells sorted from blood. The receptors come from a man aged 18 to 29 in good health. The CDR3 runs from the conserved cysteine through the conserved F or W. D genes are given only for firm matches. Size values are once, few and many counts, or a class for expanded clones, and some rows have none.

abundance	v_gene	j_gene	len	d_gene	CDR3aa	CDR3nt
NA	TRBV6-5	TRBJ1-2	13	TRBD1	CASSYPAGGGYTF	TGTGCCAGCAGTTACCCTGCAGGGGGCGGCTACACCTTC
few	TRBV6-6	TRBJ1-6	16	NA	CASSTIRVVNNSPLHF	TGTGCCAGCAGCACGATCCGGGTCGTGAATAATTCACCCCTCCACTTT
NA	TRBV6-5	TRBJ1-1	12	NA	CASRSSGTEAFF	TGTGCCAGCAGAAGCAGTGGGACTGAAGCTTTCTTT
once	TRBV7-9	TRBJ2-3	15	TRBD2	CASSPGTKNTDTQYF	TGTGCCAGCAGCCCAGGGACTAAAAACACAGATACGCAGTATTTT
NA	TRBV28	TRBJ2-3	17	NA	CASSFTTRGGSTDTQYF	TGTGCCAGCAGTTTTACGACGAGGGGGGGGAGCACAGATACGCAGTATTTT
NA	TRBV5-6	TRBJ2-1	13	NA	CASSLSLGEYRVF	TGTGCCAGCAGCTTGTCCTTAGGGGAATATCGGGTCTTC
once	TRBV27	TRBJ2-3	18	TRBD2	CASRPLGMRGGSTDTQYF	TGTGCCAGCAGGCCCCTAGGTATGCGGGGGGGTTCCACAGATACGCAGTATTTT
NA	TRBV9	TRBJ2-1	15	NA	CASSPTGQSYNEQFF	TGTGCCAGCAGCCCCACGGGGCAGTCCTACAATGAGCAGTTCTTC
NA	TRBV29-1	TRBJ1-1	16	TRBD1	CSVGLTGQGRNTEAFF	TGCAGCGTTGGGCTAACCGGACAGGGACGGAACACTGAAGCTTTCTTT
NA	TRBV11-2	TRBJ2-2	16	NA	CASSLSTQGRAGELFF	TGTGCCAGCAGCTTATCGACACAGGGGAGGGCCGGGGAGCTGTTTTTT
NA	TRBV5-1	TRBJ2-1	14	TRBD2	CASSEGGRVNEQFF	TGCGCCAGCAGCGAGGGAGGGCGGGTCAATGAGCAGTTCTTC
NA	TRBV14	TRBJ1-5	14	TRBD1	CASSQTGVNQPQHF	TGTGCCAGCAGCCAAACAGGGGTTAATCAGCCCCAGCATTTT
NA	TRBV2	TRBJ1-2	11	NA	CASSTQQGYTF	TGTGCCAGCAGTACCCAACAGGGCTACACCTTC
NA	TRBV5-1	TRBJ2-5	14	TRBD2	CASSLLAGQETQYF	TGCGCCAGCAGCTTGCTAGCGGGGCAAGAGACCCAGTACTTC
NA	TRBV5-6	TRBJ2-2	13	NA	CASSFGSTGELFF	TGTGCCAGCAGCTTCGGGAGCACCGGGGAGCTGTTTTTT
NA	TRBV11-2	TRBJ1-2	15	NA	CASSLDLWQAYGYTF	TGTGCCAGCAGCTTAGATCTTTGGCAGGCCTATGGCTACACCTTC
NA	TRBV11-3	TRBJ2-1	15	NA	CASSLEGLSGSEQFF	TGTGCCAGCAGCTTAGAAGGTTTATCAGGGAGTGAGCAGTTCTTC